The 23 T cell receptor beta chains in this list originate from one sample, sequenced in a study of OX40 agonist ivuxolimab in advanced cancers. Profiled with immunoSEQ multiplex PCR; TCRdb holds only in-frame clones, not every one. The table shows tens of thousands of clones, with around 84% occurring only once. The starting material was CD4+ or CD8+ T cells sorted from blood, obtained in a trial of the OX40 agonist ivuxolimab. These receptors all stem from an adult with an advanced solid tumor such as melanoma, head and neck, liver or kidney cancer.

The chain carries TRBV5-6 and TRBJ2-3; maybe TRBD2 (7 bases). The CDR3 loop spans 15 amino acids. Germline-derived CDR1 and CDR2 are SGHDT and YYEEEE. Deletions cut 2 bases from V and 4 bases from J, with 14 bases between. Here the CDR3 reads CASSFGGGAADTQYF. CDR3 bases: TGTGCCAGCAGCTTTGGCGGGGGCGCGGCAGATACGCAGTATTTT.

CDR3 amino acids: CASSLNEQFF. The DNA for the CDR3 is TGTGCCAGCAGCTTAAATGAGCAGTTCTTC. The chain recombines TRBV5-8 with TRBJ2-1; D call uncertain. The V end was cut by 2 bases, the J end by 7 bases, with 1 base between. Germline V gene lookup returns CDR1 SGHTS and CDR2 YDEGEE. The CDR3 covers 10 residues.

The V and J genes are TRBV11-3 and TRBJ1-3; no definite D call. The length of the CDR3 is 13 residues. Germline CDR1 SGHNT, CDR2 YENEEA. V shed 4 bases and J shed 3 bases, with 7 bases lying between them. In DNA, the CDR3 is TGTGCCAGCAGCTCGGGGAGTGGAAACACCATATATTTT. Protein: CASSSGSGNTIYF.

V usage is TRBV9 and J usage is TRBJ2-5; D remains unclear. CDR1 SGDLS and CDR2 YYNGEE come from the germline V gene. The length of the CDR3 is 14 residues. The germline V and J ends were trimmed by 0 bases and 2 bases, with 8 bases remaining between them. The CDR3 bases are TGTGCCAGCAGCGTAGGGCAGGTACAAGAGACCCAGTACTTC. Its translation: CASSVGQVQETQYF.

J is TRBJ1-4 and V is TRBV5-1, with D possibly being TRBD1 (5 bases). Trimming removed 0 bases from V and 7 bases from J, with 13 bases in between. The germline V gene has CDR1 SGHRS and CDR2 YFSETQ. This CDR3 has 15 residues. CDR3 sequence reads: CASSLVGRMSEKLFF. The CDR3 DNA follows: TGCGCCAGCAGCTTGGTGGGACGAATGAGTGAAAAACTGTTTTTT. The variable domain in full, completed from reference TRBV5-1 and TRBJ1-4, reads KAGVTQTPRYLIKTRGQQVTLSCSPISGHRSVSWYQQTPGQGLQFLFEYFSETQRNKGNFPGRFSGRQFSNSRSEMNVSTLELGDSALYLCASSLVGRMSEKLFFGSGTQLSVL.

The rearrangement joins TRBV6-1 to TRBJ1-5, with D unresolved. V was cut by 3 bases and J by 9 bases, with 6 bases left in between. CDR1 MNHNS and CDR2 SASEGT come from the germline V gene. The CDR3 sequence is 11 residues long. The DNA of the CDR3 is TGTGCCAGCAGTGATTGGGCGCCCCAGCATTTT. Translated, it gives CASSDWAPQHF.

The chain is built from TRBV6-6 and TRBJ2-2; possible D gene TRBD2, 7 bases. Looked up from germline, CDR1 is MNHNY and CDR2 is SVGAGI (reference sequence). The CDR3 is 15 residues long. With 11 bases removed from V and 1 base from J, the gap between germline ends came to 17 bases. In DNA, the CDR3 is TGTGCCGCCGGGGGGCTTAGCGGGAACACCGGGGAGCTGTTTTTT. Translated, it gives CAAGGLSGNTGELFF.

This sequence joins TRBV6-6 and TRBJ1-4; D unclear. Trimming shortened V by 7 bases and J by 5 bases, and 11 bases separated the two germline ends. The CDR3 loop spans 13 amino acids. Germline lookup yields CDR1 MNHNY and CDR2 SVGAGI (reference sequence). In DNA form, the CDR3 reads TGTGCCAGCACCCGACAACCCAATGAAAAACTGTTTTTT. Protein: CASTRQPNEKLFF.

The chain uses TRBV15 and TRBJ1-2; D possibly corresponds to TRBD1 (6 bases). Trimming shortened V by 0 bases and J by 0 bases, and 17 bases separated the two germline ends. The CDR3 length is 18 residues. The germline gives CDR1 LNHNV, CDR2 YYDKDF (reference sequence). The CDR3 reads CATSRDSRQGFSNYGYTF. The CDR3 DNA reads TGTGCCACCAGCAGAGATAGCAGGCAGGGGTTCTCTAACTATGGCTACACCTTC.

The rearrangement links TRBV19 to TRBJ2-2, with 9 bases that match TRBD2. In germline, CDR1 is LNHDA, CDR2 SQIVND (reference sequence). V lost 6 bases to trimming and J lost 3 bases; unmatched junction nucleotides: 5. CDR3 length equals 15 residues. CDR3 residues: CASSRGRADTGELFF. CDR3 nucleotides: TGTGCCAGTAGCCGCGGGAGGGCCGACACCGGGGAGCTGTTTTTT.

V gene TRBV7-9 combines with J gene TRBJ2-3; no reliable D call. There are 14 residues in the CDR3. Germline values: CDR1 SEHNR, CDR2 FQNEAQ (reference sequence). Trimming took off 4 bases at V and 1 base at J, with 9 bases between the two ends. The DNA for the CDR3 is TGTGCCAGCAGCTGGGGTTCAGGCACAGATACGCAGTATTTT. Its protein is CASSWGSGTDTQYF. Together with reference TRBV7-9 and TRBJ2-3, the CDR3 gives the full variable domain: DTGVSQNPRHKITKRGQNVTFRCDPISEHNRLYWYRQTLGQGPEFLTYFQNEAQLEKSRLLSDRFSAERPKGSFSTLEIQRTEQGDSAMYLCASSWGSGTDTQYFGPGTRLTVL.

The CDR3 loop is CASSANRVYHGYTF. The CDR3, as DNA: TGTGCCAGCAGTGCTAACAGGGTGTATCATGGCTACACCTTC. The chain carries TRBV28 and TRBJ1-2; D is possibly TRBD1 (6 bases). The CDR3 sequence is 14 residues long. The germline gives CDR1 MDHEN, CDR2 SYDVKM. Between the trimmed V and J ends, which lost 5 bases and 6 bases, there was a span of 16 bases.

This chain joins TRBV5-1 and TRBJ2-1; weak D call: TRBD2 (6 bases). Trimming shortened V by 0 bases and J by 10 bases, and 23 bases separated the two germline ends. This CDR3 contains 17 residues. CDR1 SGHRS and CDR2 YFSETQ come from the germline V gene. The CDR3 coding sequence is TGCGCCAGCAGCTTGGCGTACTCTAGCGCTGGGAGAGGCGAGCAGTTCTTC. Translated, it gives CASSLAYSSAGRGEQFF.

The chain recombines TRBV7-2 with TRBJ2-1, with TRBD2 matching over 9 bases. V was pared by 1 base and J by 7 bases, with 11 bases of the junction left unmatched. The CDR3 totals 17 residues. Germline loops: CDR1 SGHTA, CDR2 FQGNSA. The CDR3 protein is CASSLGRGSGRGNEQFF. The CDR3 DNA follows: TGTGCCAGCAGCTTAGGGCGTGGTAGCGGGAGAGGGAATGAGCAGTTCTTC.

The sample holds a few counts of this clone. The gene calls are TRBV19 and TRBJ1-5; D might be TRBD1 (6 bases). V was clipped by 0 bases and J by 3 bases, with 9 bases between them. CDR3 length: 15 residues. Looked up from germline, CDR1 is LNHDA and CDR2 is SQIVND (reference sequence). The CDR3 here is CASSIEGQPNQPQHF. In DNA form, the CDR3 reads TGTGCCAGTAGTATAGAAGGACAGCCCAATCAGCCCCAGCATTTT.

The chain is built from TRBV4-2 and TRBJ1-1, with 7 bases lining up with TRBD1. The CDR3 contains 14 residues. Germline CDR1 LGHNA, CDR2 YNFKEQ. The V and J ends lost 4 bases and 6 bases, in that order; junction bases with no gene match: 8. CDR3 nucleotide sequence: TGTGCCAGCAGCCGTCTCCAGGGGGGAGCTGAAGCTTTCTTT. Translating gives CASSRLQGGAEAFF.

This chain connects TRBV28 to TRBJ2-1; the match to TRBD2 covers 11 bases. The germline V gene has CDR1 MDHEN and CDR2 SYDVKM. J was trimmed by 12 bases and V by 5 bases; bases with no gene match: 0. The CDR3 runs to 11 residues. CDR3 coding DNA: TGTGCCAGCAGTACTAGCGGGAGGCAGTTCTTC. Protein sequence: CASSTSGRQFF.

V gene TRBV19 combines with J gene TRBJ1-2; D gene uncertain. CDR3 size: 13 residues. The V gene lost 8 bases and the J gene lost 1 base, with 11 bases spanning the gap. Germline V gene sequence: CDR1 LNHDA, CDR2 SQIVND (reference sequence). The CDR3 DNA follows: TGTGCCAGTGGGCCACTCGATAACTATGGCTACACCTTC. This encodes CASGPLDNYGYTF. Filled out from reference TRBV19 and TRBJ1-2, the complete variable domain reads DGGITQSPKYLFRKEGQNVTLSCEQNLNHDAMYWYRQDPGQGLRLIYYSQIVNDFQKGDIAEGYSVSREKKESFPLTVTSAQKNPTAFYLCASGPLDNYGYTFGSGTRLTVV.

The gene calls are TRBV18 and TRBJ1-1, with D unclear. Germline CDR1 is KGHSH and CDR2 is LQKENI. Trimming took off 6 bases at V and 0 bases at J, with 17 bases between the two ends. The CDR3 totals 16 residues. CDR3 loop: CASSPTGVVMNTEAFF. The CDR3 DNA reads TGTGCCAGCTCCCCTACCGGCGTAGTCATGAACACTGAAGCTTTCTTT.

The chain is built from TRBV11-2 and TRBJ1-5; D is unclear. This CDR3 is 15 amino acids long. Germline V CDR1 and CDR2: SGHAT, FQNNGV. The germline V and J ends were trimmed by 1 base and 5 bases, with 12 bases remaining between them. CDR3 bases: TGTGCCAGCAGCTTAGCGGGCCCTCCGGATCAGCCCCAGCATTTT. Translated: CASSLAGPPDQPQHF. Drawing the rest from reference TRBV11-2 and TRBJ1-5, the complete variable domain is EAGVAQSPRYKIIEKRQSVAFWCNPISGHATLYWYQQILGQGPKLLIQFQNNGVVDDSQLPKDRFSAERLKGVDSTLKIQPAKLEDSAVYLCASSLAGPPDQPQHFGDGTRLSIL.

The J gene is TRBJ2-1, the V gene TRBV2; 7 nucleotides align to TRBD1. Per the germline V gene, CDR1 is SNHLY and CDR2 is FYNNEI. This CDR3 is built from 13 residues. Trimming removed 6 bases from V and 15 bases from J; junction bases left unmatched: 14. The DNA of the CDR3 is TGTGCCAGCAGGGGACAGACCTCCAATTTTCCGTTCTTC. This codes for CASRGQTSNFPFF.

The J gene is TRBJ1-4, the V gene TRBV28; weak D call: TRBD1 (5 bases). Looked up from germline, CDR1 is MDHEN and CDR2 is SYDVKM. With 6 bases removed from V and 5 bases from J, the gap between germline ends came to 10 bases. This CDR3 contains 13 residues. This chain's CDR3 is CASRGAANEKLFF. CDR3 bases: TGTGCCAGCAGAGGGGCGGCCAATGAAAAACTGTTTTTT.

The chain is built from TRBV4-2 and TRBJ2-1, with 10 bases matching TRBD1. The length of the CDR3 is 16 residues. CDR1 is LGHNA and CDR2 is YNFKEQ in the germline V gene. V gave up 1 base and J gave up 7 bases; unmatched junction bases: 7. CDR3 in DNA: TGTGCCAGCAGCCAAGTATGGGGGACAGGGGTAAATGAGCAGTTCTTC. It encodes CASSQVWGTGVNEQFF.